This T cell receptor beta chain emerged from a study of CXCR3-negative and CXCR3-positive naive CD8 T cells. Across the study: Some 140 million TRB reads were obtained in total, which works out to about 1.5 +/- 0.3 million per library.

In regard to this clonotype: The antigen remains unidentified.

Study-wide results and limits: After cryopreservation, expression of CXCR3 was partially reduced, and most assays were run with fresh PBMCs. Hydrophobicity of TRB CDR3s was greater in CXCR3-positive naive cells than in CXCR3-negative naive cells.

The germline V gene encodes CDR1 MGHRA and CDR2 YSYEKL. The CDR3 loop spans 15 amino acids. The authors made the TRB cDNA libraries by 5' RACE using UMI labels. TCRdb re-called the 5' RACE reads and shows each CDR3 protein once, DNA omitted. This table lists about 120,000 distinct CDR3 sequences. V and J are TRBV4-1 and TRBJ2-6; TCRdb's D call, TRBD1, is unchecked because there is no DNA. The sequencing sample was made of naive CXCR3+ CD8+ T cells from blood. Regarding subset: CD45RO-CCR7+CD27+CD95- naive CD8+ T cells expressing CXCR3 (TNR3+). The TCR was taken from a human donor in good health. Some clones in this sample may be carry-over from other donors' samples. The CDR3 sequence is CASSPGTAGANVLTF.